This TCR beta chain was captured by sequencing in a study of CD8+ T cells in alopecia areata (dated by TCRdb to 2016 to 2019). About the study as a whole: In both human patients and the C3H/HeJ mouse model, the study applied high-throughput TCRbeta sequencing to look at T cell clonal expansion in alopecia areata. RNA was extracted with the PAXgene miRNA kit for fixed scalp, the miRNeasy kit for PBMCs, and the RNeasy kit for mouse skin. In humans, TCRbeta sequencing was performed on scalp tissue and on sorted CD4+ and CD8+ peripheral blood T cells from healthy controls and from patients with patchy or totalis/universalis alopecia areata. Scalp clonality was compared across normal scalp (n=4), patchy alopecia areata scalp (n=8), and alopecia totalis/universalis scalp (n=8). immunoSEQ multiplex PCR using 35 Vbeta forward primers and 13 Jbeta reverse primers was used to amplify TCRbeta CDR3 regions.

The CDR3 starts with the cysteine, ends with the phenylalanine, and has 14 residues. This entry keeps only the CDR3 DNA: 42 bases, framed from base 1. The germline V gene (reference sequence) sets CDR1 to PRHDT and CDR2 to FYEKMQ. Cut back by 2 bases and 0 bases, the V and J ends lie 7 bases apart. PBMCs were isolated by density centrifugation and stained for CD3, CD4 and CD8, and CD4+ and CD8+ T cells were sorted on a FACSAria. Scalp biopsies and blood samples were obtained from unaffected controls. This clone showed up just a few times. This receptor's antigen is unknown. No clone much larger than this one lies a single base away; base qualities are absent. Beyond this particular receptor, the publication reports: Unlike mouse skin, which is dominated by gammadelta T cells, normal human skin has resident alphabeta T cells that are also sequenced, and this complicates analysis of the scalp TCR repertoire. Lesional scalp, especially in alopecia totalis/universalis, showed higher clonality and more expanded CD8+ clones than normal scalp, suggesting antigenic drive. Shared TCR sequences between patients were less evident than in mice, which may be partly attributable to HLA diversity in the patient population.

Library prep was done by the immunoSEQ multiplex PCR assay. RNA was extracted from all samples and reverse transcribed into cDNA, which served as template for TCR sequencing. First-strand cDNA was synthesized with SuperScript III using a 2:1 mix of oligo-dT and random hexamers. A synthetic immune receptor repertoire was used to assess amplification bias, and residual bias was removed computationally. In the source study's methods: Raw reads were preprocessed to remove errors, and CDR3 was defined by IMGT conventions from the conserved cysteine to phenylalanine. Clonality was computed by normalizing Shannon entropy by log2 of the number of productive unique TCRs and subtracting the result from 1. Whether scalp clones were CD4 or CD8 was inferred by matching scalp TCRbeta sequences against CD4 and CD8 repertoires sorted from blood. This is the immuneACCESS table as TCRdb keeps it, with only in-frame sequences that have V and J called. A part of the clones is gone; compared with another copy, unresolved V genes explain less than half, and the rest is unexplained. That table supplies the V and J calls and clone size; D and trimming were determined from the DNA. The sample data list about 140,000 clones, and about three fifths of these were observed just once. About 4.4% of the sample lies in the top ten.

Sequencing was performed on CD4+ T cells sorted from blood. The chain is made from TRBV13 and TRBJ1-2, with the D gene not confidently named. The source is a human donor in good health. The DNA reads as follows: TGTGCCAGCAGCTTAAACCTTCCTAACTATGGCTACACCTTC. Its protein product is CASSLNLPNYGYTF. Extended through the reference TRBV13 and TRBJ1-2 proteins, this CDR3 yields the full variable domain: AAGVIQSPRHLIKEKRETATLKCYPIPRHDTVYWYQQGPGQDPQFLISFYEKMQSDKGSIPDRFSAQQFSDYHSELNMSSLELGDSALYFCASSLNLPNYGYTFGSGTRLTVV.